This TCR beta chain was identified during a study of T cells in Graves' hyperthyroidism and ophthalmopathy (dated by TCRdb to about 2019). For the wider study: Peripheral blood samples were taken at the time of initial diagnosis, prior to any treatment. In more than five Graves' hyperthyroidism patients, the study also compared T-cell repertoires from thyroid tissue with T-cell repertoires from blood. To identify distinguishing TCR V-J signatures, a discovery cohort of 90 to 100 patients was used, comprising 43 with Graves' ophthalmopathy and around 60 with stable Graves' hyperthyroidism. Prospective prediction of ophthalmopathy was tested in an independent validation cohort consisting of under 20 hyperthyroidism patients and more than 15 patients who later progressed to ophthalmopathy. For training and testing, the approximately 92 patients in the discovery cohort were randomly divided in a 7:3 ratio. The paper describes TCR Vbeta CDR3 sequencing of 120 to 150 peripheral blood samples, made up of 43 ophthalmopathy patients, more than 70 hyperthyroidism patients and around 17 progressor patients. After blood sampling, hyperthyroidism patients were treated with methimazole at a starting dose of 30 mg daily, and ophthalmopathy patients were treated with high-dose intravenous methylprednisolone. Broader findings and caveats from the paper: In validation, progression to ophthalmopathy was predicted by the model with around 71% sensitivity and nearly 75% specificity, a median of around 6.5 months before onset. No statistical method was used to set the sample size in advance, and investigators knew the group allocation. Most expanded thyroid clonotypes (frequency above 0.001) were also detected in blood, a finding suggesting that blood repertoires may reflect thyroid immune responses. In cross-validation, a model built on a 13 V-J signature told ophthalmopathy apart from stable hyperthyroidism with less than 90% sensitivity and 81% to 82% specificity, and in testing the same model reached 80%/75%.

Stable Graves' hyperthyroidism was defined as the absence of progression to ophthalmopathy over 18 months of follow-up. Hyperthyroidism patients were newly diagnosed, with disease duration under 2 months, and aged 18 to 65 years. Patients with uncontrolled infections, other autoimmune diseases, pregnancy or lactation were excluded. Diagnoses were based on clinical symptoms, serum thyroxine and TRAb, thyroid ultrasound and orbital computed tomography. PBMCs were separated from approximately 10 ml of fresh peripheral blood using Ficoll-Paque density gradient centrifugation. Total RNA was extracted using Trizol reagent, and RNA quality was assessed on an Agilent 2100 Bioanalyzer. This clonotype was seen ten or more times. This receptor's antigen is unknown. No base quality information exists; no much larger clone differs at one position. V is cut by 8 bases and J by 3 bases, and the space between the germline ends is 12 bases. CDR1 SNHLY and CDR2 FYNNEI were looked up in the germline V gene. Counted from cysteine to phenylalanine, this CDR3 has 13 amino acids. Kept here is only the CDR3 DNA, which spans 39 bases and is read in frame from base 1.

Amplification of TCR beta CDR3 regions was carried out from RNA transcripts. The first round of RT-PCR for the TCR CDR3 was performed with the HTBI primer set and the Qiagen OneStep RT-PCR kit. Libraries were constructed in a second round of multiplex PCR, after which size selection and purification were performed. Paired-end sequencing of the libraries was performed with 100 bp reads on an Illumina HiSeq2000. Under the source paper's analysis protocol: SOAPnuke was used to process the raw data, removing reads that contained adapters or uncalled bases, had a mean Phred below 15, or lacked an exact match to the constant primer or identifier. High-quality paired reads were merged using COPE v1.2.5, and each unique nucleotide sequence was defined as a clonotype. MiTCR v1.1 was used to align clonotypes to the IMGT TRBV, TRBD and TRBJ reference segments. The analysis was restricted to V-J combinations with a frequency above 0.0001, which together covered 99% to 99.2% of the repertoires. The TCS score was defined as the ratio of F50 (clonal expansion) to E x V (chaos), calculated using BLOSUM62-based TCRdist between CDR3 peptides within each V-J. Welch's t-statistics and random forest reduced 500 to 550 V-J features to 10 to 15, which were used in a naive Bayes classifier (R e1071). In-frame beta chains were kept once TCRdb had trimmed the public reads at Q25 with fastp and called clones with MiXCR. Each entry is one CDR3 protein sequence, shown with its most common DNA and genes. TCRdb's processing, not the authors' own work, is the source of the V and J calls. The sample table lists approximately 210,000 distinct CDR3 sequences, 17% of them with a count of one. 50% of the sample lies in the top ten.

The sequence joins TRBV2 to TRBJ2-3, with an unclear D gene assignment. The clonotype comes from a man over 45 with Graves' hyperthyroidism. The sequenced sample consisted of blood. In nucleotide form, the sequence is TGTGCCAGCTTTATGCAGGAGACAGATACGCAGTATTTT. It specifies CASFMQETDTQYF.